This passage covers 26 T cell receptor beta chains from one sample sequenced in a study of T cell responses to AZD1222 COVID-19 vaccine. Sequencing was performed with immunoSEQ multiplex PCR; in TCRdb, only in-frame clones are kept and a portion is missing. Here the sample spans roughly 140,000 clones, about 88% being singletons. The sequenced sample was peripheral blood, obtained 28 days after the second AZD1222 dose. These receptors were obtained from an adult who received the AZD1222 COVID-19 vaccine.

The chain has TRBV4-1 and TRBJ2-1; D might be TRBD1 (5 bases). Germline loops: CDR1 MGHRA, CDR2 YSYEKL. This CDR3 spans 11 amino acids. V was pared by 3 bases and J by 9 bases, with 6 bases between. The DNA for the CDR3 is TGCGCCAGCAGCCAGGGGCGTGAGCAGTTCTTC. Amino acid sequence: CASSQGREQFF.

This CDR3 is CATSSETHPDQPQHF. CDR3 DNA sequence: TGTGCCACCAGCAGCGAGACACACCCGGATCAGCCCCAGCATTTT. V is TRBV15 and J is TRBJ1-5; D is unclear. The CDR3 loop spans 15 amino acids. The V end was cut by 3 bases, the J end by 5 bases, with 14 bases between. Germline loops: CDR1 LNHNV, CDR2 YYDKDF (reference sequence). The full variable domain, its missing parts supplied by reference TRBV15 and TRBJ1-5, is DAMVIQNPRYQVTQFGKPVTLSCSQTLNHNVMYWYQQKSSQAPKLLFHYYDKDFNNEADTPDNFQSRRPNTSFCFLDIRSPGLGDTAMYLCATSSETHPDQPQHFGDGTRLSIL.

In DNA, the CDR3 is TGCGCCAGCAGCATCAGACAGGGGTTAGAGCAGTACTTC. This gives the protein CASSIRQGLEQYF. This chain links TRBV5-1 with TRBJ2-7, with TRBD1 identical over 8 bases. Trimming cost V 4 bases and J 7 bases; bases outside gene matches: 7. This CDR3 contains 13 residues. Germline loops: CDR1 SGHRS, CDR2 YFSETQ.

The chain couples TRBV28 to TRBJ1-3, with a weak D call TRBD1 (6 bases). The germline V gene encodes CDR1 MDHEN and CDR2 SYDVKM. Between the trimmed V and J ends, which lost 6 bases and 7 bases, there was a span of 13 bases. The CDR3 sequence is 13 residues long. The CDR3 sequence is CASSEPGANTIYF. CDR3 nucleotide sequence: TGTGCCAGCAGCGAACCAGGGGCCAACACCATATATTTT. Using reference TRBV28 and TRBJ1-3 for the parts outside the CDR3, the full variable domain is DVKVTQSSRYLVKRTGEKVFLECVQDMDHENMFWYRQDPGLGLRLIYFSYDVKMKEKGDIPEGYSVSREKKERFSLILESASTNQTSMYLCASSEPGANTIYFGEGSWLTVV.

This rearrangement joins TRBV7-3 to TRBJ2-1; 11 positions match TRBD2. CDR3 size: 18 residues. CDR1 is SGHTA, CDR2 FQGTGA, per germline. The ends lost 2 bases at V and 5 bases at J; junction bases unmatched: 11. In nucleotides, the CDR3 is TGTGCCAGCAGCTTACGCTCCTCTACTAGCGGGAGCGACAATGAGCAGTTCTTC. Translation: CASSLRSSTSGSDNEQFF.

The gene calls are TRBV5-1 and TRBJ2-3, with D perhaps matching TRBD1 (5 bases). Per the germline V gene, CDR1 is SGHRS and CDR2 is YFSETQ. The CDR3 is 13 residues long. V lost 3 bases and J 6 bases, leaving 11 bases between the germline ends. CDR3 nucleotides: TGCGCCAGCAGCTCTGACAGTCCGGATACGCAGTATTTT. Translating gives CASSSDSPDTQYF.

In DNA, the CDR3 is TGTGCCAGCAGCTTAGAGGGCAGGGTACAAGATACGCAGTATTTT. It is translated as CASSLEGRVQDTQYF. V gene TRBV11-2 combines with J gene TRBJ2-3; TRBD1 might be the D (5 bases). Germline values: CDR1 SGHAT, CDR2 FQNNGV. The CDR3 length is 15 residues. V gave up 0 bases and J gave up 5 bases, with 12 bases separating them.

This sequence joins TRBV18 and TRBJ2-3, with 13 bases lining up with TRBD2. This CDR3 is 20 amino acids long. With 3 bases clipped from V and 0 bases from J, the junction kept 12 bases outside the gene matches. The germline V gene has CDR1 KGHSH and CDR2 LQKENI. The CDR3 DNA is TGTGCCAGCTCACCCAAACCGGGACTAGCGGGGACCACTAGCACAGATACGCAGTATTTT. Protein product: CASSPKPGLAGTTSTDTQYF.

This chain connects TRBV15 to TRBJ1-1; D call uncertain. The CDR3 is made up of 18 amino acids. Trimming left V 4 bases short and J 3 bases short, with 24 bases between. Germline V CDR1 and CDR2: LNHNV, YYDKDF (reference sequence). Here the CDR3 reads CATSIVPPGMAFYTEAFF. CDR3 sequence (DNA): TGTGCCACCAGCATAGTCCCCCCGGGGATGGCTTTCTACACTGAAGCTTTCTTT.

This clone was seen just once. The genes are TRBV2 and TRBJ1-4, with a tentative D call TRBD1 (6 bases). The CDR3 has 15 residues. Looked up from germline, CDR1 is SNHLY and CDR2 is FYNNEI. V was pared by 6 bases and J by 5 bases, with 16 bases between. CDR3 loop: CASRPVDRDNEKLFF. CDR3 bases: TGTGCCAGCAGACCCGTGGACAGAGACAATGAAAAACTGTTTTTT.

J is TRBJ1-5 and V is TRBV11-2, with TRBD1 as a possible D gene (5 bases). This CDR3 has 13 residues. V shed 5 bases and J shed 4 bases, with 9 bases lying between them. Per germline, CDR1 SGHAT and CDR2 FQNNGV. In nucleotides, the CDR3 is TGTGCCAGCAGCGGGGGGTGGAATCAGCCCCAGCATTTT. It translates to CASSGGWNQPQHF.

The V call is TRBV5-1, the J call TRBJ2-3; 10 nucleotides align to TRBD2. Germline CDR1 reads SGHRS; CDR2 reads YFSETQ. V shed 3 bases and J 4 bases; nucleotides not matched to a gene: 5. The CDR3 covers 15 residues. CDR3 coding DNA: TGCGCCAGCAGCTCTAGCGGGGGAGCGGCAGATACGCAGTATTTT. This codes for CASSSSGGAADTQYF.

In the case of this clone: The junction and the germline gene differ at one end; a read error may be behind it. The chain couples TRBV7-7 to TRBJ2-2; D gene ambiguous. Germline CDR1 reads SSHAT; CDR2 reads FNYEAQ (reference sequence). This CDR3 comprises 14 residues. The CDR3 DNA reads TGTGCTAGCAGCTTTTCTCAGGACACCGGGGAGCTGTTTTTT. Its protein is CASSFSQDTGELFF.

The chain recombines TRBV9 with TRBJ2-3; D ambiguous. The V and J ends lost 2 bases and 2 bases respectively, with 9 bases between them. There are 14 residues in the CDR3. CDR1 and CDR2 from the germline V gene are SGDLS and YYNGEE. CDR3 bases: TGTGCCAGCAGCGTCGGCGTCCTCACAGATACGCAGTATTTT. It specifies CASSVGVLTDTQYF. Filled out from reference TRBV9 and TRBJ2-3, the complete variable domain reads DSGVTQTPKHLITATGQRVTLRCSPRSGDLSVYWYQQSLDQGLQFLIQYYNGEERAKGNILERFSAQQFPDLHSELNLSSLELGDSALYFCASSVGVLTDTQYFGPGTRLTVL.

This clone was counted once. This CDR3 is CASSLKERVTQYF. Here the CDR3 DNA reads TGCGCCAGCAGCCTTAAGGAGCGTGTGACCCAGTACTTC. This sequence joins TRBV5-1 and TRBJ2-5; no reliable D call. This CDR3 contains 13 residues. V was clipped by 4 bases and J by 7 bases, with 14 bases between them. Germline values: CDR1 SGHRS, CDR2 YFSETQ. The full variable domain, with the rest looked up from reference TRBV5-1 and TRBJ2-5, is KAGVTQTPRYLIKTRGQQVTLSCSPISGHRSVSWYQQTPGQGLQFLFEYFSETQRNKGNFPGRFSGRQFSNSRSEMNVSTLELGDSALYLCASSLKERVTQYFGPGTRLLVL.

This chain links TRBV15 with TRBJ1-4, with D tentatively TRBD1 (6 bases). The germline V gene has CDR1 LNHNV and CDR2 YYDKDF (reference sequence). V was clipped by 5 bases and J by 5 bases, with 9 bases between them. The CDR3 extends over 13 amino acids. The CDR3 DNA reads as TGTGCCACCAGCGCACAGGGAAATGAAAAACTGTTTTTT. Its translation: CATSAQGNEKLFF.

The chain is built from TRBV6-5 and TRBJ1-2, with 9 bases lining up with TRBD1. The CDR3 runs to 12 residues. Trimming took 6 bases from V and 6 from J; bases not matched to a gene: 2. Germline V gives CDR1 MNHEY, CDR2 SVGAGI. The CDR3 sequence: CASRQGANGYTF. The CDR3 nucleotides read TGTGCCAGCAGACAGGGGGCTAATGGCTACACCTTC.

The genes are TRBV14 and TRBJ2-7; 11 nucleotides agree with TRBD2. The germline V gene encodes CDR1 SGHDN and CDR2 FVKESK. This CDR3 is built from 14 residues. J was trimmed by 13 bases and V by 4 bases; bases with no gene match: 12. The CDR3 reads CASSPSGGTSGKYF. In DNA form, the CDR3 reads TGTGCCAGCAGCCCTTCAGGGGGGACTAGCGGCAAATACTTC.

The chain recombines TRBV9 with TRBJ2-5, with D perhaps matching TRBD1 (5 bases). The length of the CDR3 is 14 residues. The V end was cut by 1 base, the J end by 1 base, with 8 bases between. Per the germline V gene, CDR1 is SGDLS and CDR2 is YYNGEE. The chain's CDR3 is CASSVSGAQETQYF. The CDR3 region has the DNA TGTGCCAGCAGCGTATCTGGGGCCCAAGAGACCCAGTACTTC.

This sequence joins TRBV4-1 and TRBJ2-2; D is perhaps TRBD2 (6 bases). The CDR3 spans 14 residues. V shed 0 bases and J shed 7 bases, with 9 bases lying between them. CDR1 is MGHRA and CDR2 is YSYEKL in the germline V gene. The CDR3 sequence is CASSQDRGYGELFF. The CDR3 DNA is TGCGCCAGCAGCCAAGATCGGGGGTACGGGGAGCTGTTTTTT.

V gene TRBV30 combines with J gene TRBJ2-7; either TRBD1 or TRBD2 may supply D (6 bases each). V was shortened by 4 bases and J by 0 bases, with 16 bases between the two germline ends. The CDR3 length is 15 residues. Germline V gene data show CDR1 as GTSNPN and CDR2 as SVGIG (reference sequence). CDR3 amino acids: CAWTPGGSLSYEQYF. In DNA, the CDR3 is TGTGCCTGGACTCCCGGGGGCAGTCTCTCCTACGAGCAGTACTTC.

The chain uses TRBV24-1 and TRBJ2-1, with D hard to call. The CDR3 sequence is 15 residues long. Trimming shortened V by 5 bases and J by 4 bases, and 14 bases separated the two germline ends. CDR1 is KGHDR and CDR2 is SFDVKD in the germline V gene. Written as DNA, the CDR3 is TGTGCCACCAGTGGACCGACTGAAATATACAATGAGCAGTTCTTC. This encodes CATSGPTEIYNEQFF.

J is TRBJ2-5 and V is TRBV7-2, with TRBD2 matching over 7 bases. Germline lookup yields CDR1 SGHTA and CDR2 FQGNSA. J was trimmed by 3 bases and V by 5 bases; bases with no gene match: 6. The CDR3 covers 14 residues. Here the CDR3 reads CASSDPGLEETQYF. Here the CDR3 DNA reads TGTGCCAGCAGCGACCCCGGACTAGAAGAGACCCAGTACTTC.

The J gene is TRBJ2-5, the V gene TRBV28, with D perhaps matching TRBD2 (7 bases). CDR3 length: 14 residues. CDR1 is MDHEN, CDR2 SYDVKM, per germline. The V end was cut by 5 bases, the J end by 4 bases, with 14 bases between. The CDR3 nucleotides read TGTGCCAGCAGTATACCAGGGGAGGGAGAGACCCAGTACTTC. This sequence encodes CASSIPGEGETQYF.

The chain couples TRBV27 to TRBJ2-7; D is undetermined. The CDR3 covers 13 residues. V was clipped by 2 bases and J by 0 bases, with 5 bases between them. Germline V gives CDR1 MNHEY, CDR2 SMNVEV (reference sequence). CDR3 loop: CASSLSISYEQYF. The DNA for the CDR3 is TGTGCCAGCAGTTTAAGTATCTCCTACGAGCAGTACTTC.

The chain couples TRBV2 to TRBJ1-1, with D perhaps matching TRBD1 (5 bases). The CDR3 consists of 13 residues. The germline gives CDR1 SNHLY, CDR2 FYNNEI. The V end was cut by 8 bases, the J end by 0 bases, with 10 bases between. The CDR3 reads CASGTNMNTEAFF. CDR3 DNA sequence: TGTGCCAGCGGGACCAATATGAACACTGAAGCTTTCTTT.